The 6 T cell receptor beta chains below all came from one sample that was sequenced in a study of T-cell reconstitution after alpha-beta-depleted transplantation in children. Construction of the TCRbeta library involved unique molecular identifiers. From the PCR reads, TCRdb called clonotypes with MiXCR, one entry per CDR3 protein. The table shows some 490,000 distinct CDR3 sequences, with roughly an eighth occurring only once. Here the sequenced sample was PBMCs from the stem cell graft donor, taken from the stem cell graft. Every receptor here comes from a human donor who donated a stem cell graft to a child with combined immunodeficiency.

Ten or more counts support this clonotype. The gene calls are TRBV6-1 and TRBJ1-2, with 7 bases lining up with TRBD1. Trimming at V came to 5 bases and at J to 8 bases, leaving 8 bases not matched to a gene. From germline, CDR1 is MNHNS and CDR2 SASEGT. The CDR3 extends over 13 amino acids. This chain's CDR3 is CASSRTGLQGYTF. CDR3 bases: TGTGCCAGCAGTCGGACAGGACTCCAAGGCTACACCTTC.

This clonotype has at least ten counts. This chain uses TRBV12-3 or TRBV12-4 with TRBJ1-5; D unresolved. Trimming removed 5 bases from V and 3 bases from J, with 14 bases in between. The CDR3 runs 15 residues. CDR3: CASSAGRGLNQPQHF. The CDR3 bases are TGTGCCAGCAGTGCAGGACGGGGTCTCAATCAGCCCCAGCATTTT.

This chain connects TRBV7-9 to TRBJ2-7; D unclear. CDR1 is SEHNR, CDR2 FQNEAQ, per germline (reference sequence). The V and J ends lost 1 base and 6 bases respectively, with 10 bases between them. The CDR3 runs 13 residues. The CDR3 sequence: CASSLGGAFEQYF. The DNA for the CDR3 is TGTGCCAGCAGCTTAGGGGGTGCCTTCGAGCAGTACTTC. Full variable domain (missing parts from reference TRBV7-9 and TRBJ2-7): DTGVSQNPRHKITKRGQNVTFRCDPISEHNRLYWYRQTLGQGPEFLTYFQNEAQLEKSRLLSDRFSAERPKGSFSTLEIQRTEQGDSAMYLCASSLGGAFEQYFGPGTRLTVT.

On this clonotype itself: One junction end disagrees with the germline gene, perhaps due to a read error. The genes are TRBV12-3 or TRBV12-4 and TRBJ1-2; D is perhaps TRBD1 (6 bases). The length of the CDR3 is 13 residues. In nucleotides, the CDR3 is TGTGCCAGCAGGCCAGGGACATCGGCTTTGATAATATTC. Translated: CASRPGTSALIIF.

This clonotype was counted many times. The V call is TRBV10-3, the J call TRBJ2-5; the D call may be TRBD1 or TRBD2 (5 bases each). This CDR3 has 16 residues. V lost 0 bases to trimming and J lost 4 bases, with 15 bases between them. CDR1 and CDR2 from the germline V gene are ENHRY and SYGVKD. The CDR3 spells CAISESGERRGETQYF. Here the CDR3 DNA reads TGTGCCATCAGTGAGTCGGGGGAAAGAAGAGGAGAGACCCAGTACTTC.

A word on this clonotype: At one end the junction does not follow the germline gene, possibly because of a read error. The V gene is TRBV29-1, the J gene TRBJ2-1, with 10 bases aligning to TRBD1. Germline V gene lookup returns CDR1 SQVTM and CDR2 ANQGSEA. CDR3 length: 13 amino acids. The CDR3 nucleotides are TGCAGCGTGAGGACAGGGGGATTCTATGAGCAGCTCTTC. This codes for CSVRTGGFYEQLF.